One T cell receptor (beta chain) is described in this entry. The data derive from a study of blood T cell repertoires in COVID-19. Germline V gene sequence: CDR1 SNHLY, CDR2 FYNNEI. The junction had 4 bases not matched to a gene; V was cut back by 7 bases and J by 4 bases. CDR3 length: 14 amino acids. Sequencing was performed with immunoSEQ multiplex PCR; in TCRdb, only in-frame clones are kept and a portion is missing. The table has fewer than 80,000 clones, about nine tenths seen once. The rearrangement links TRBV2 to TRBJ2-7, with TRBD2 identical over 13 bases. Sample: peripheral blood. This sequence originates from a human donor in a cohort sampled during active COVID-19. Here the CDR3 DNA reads TGTGCCAGCATCATGACTAGCGGGAGGTACGAGCAGTACTTC. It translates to CASIMTSGRYEQYF. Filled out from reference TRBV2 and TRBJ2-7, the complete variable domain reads EPEVTQTPSHQVTQMGQEVILRCVPISNHLYFYWYRQILGQKVEFLVSFYNNEISEKSEIFDDQFSVERPDGSNFTLKIRSTKLEDSAMYFCASIMTSGRYEQYFGPGTRLTVT.